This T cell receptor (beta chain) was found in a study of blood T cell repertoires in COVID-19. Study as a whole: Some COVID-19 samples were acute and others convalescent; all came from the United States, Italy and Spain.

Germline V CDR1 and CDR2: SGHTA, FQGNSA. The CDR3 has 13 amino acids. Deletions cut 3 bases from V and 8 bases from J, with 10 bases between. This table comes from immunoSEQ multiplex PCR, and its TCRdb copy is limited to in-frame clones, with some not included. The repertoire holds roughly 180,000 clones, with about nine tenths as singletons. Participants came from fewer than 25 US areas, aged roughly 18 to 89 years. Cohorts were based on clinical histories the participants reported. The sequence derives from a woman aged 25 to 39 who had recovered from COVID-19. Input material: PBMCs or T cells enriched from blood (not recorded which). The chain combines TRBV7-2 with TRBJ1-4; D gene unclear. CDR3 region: CASSLRHAEKLFF. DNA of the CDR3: TGTGCCAGCAGCTTGCGACACGCGGAAAAACTGTTTTTT. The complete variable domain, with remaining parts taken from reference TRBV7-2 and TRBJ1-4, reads GAGVSQSPSNKVTEKGKDVELRCDPISGHTALYWYRQSLGQGLEFLIYFQGNSAPDKSGLPSDRFSAERTGGSVSTLTIQRTQQEDSAVYLCASSLRHAEKLFFGSGTQLSVL.